These 22 T cell receptor beta chains were all obtained from the same sample, sequenced in a study of T cells in Graves' hyperthyroidism and ophthalmopathy (dated by TCRdb to between 2018 and 2021). Library method: multiplex PCR. The instrument was an Illumina HiSeq 2000. TCR beta CDR3 regions were amplified from RNA transcripts. For the first round of RT-PCR on the TCR CDR3, the HTBI primer set was used together with the Qiagen OneStep RT-PCR kit. The public reads were reprocessed in TCRdb via fastp at Q25 and MiXCR, keeping in-frame beta chains. Rows matching on CDR3 protein sequence are summarized as one entry with the most common DNA and genes. The sample yields a few hundred thousand distinct CDR3 sequences; about a sixth were counted once. The ten most abundant clones make up around 7.8% of the sample. Sequences were obtained from blood. The origin of the receptors is a woman aged 30 to 39 with Graves' hyperthyroidism.

This clonotype was observed many times. The gene calls are TRBV20-1 and TRBJ2-4, with TRBD2 matching 11 bases. Germline loops: CDR1 DFQATT, CDR2 SNEGSKA (reference sequence). J gave up 4 bases and V 4 bases, and 6 bases lay outside the gene matches. The CDR3 is made up of 15 amino acids. CDR3 sequence reads: CSAIPGTSGKNIQYF. The CDR3 region has the DNA TGCAGTGCTATACCCGGGACTAGCGGAAAAAACATTCAGTACTTC.

Only a few counts were recorded for this clonotype. The rearrangement uses TRBV6-1 and TRBJ1-2; 7 positions agree with TRBD1. Germline values: CDR1 MNHNS, CDR2 SASEGT. This CDR3 has 14 residues. Trimming at V came to 6 bases and at J to 4 bases, leaving 8 bases not matched to a gene. In nucleotides, the CDR3 is TGTGCCAGCAGAGGACAGGTTGAGGGCTATGGCTACACCTTC. Protein sequence: CASRGQVEGYGYTF.

This clonotype was found many times. J is TRBJ2-5 and V is TRBV6-6, with D unclear. The CDR3 has 15 amino acids. V was cut by 1 base and J by 2 bases, with 11 bases left in between. Germline loops: CDR1 MNHNY, CDR2 SVGAGI (reference sequence). As DNA, the CDR3 is TGTGCCAGCAGTTACTTATCGGTGGCACAAGAGACCCAGTACTTC. Translation: CASSYLSVAQETQYF.

This chain joins TRBV10-3 and TRBJ2-3, with 11 bases identical to TRBD2. There are 17 residues in the CDR3. V trimming: 3 bases; J trimming: 2 bases; junction bases outside the gene matches: 7. Germline values: CDR1 ENHRY, CDR2 SYGVKD. Here the CDR3 reads CAISDSLAGELTDTQYF. CDR3 nucleotide sequence: TGTGCCATCAGTGACTCACTAGCGGGAGAGCTCACAGATACGCAGTATTTT.

The chain has TRBV24-1 and TRBJ2-7; D may be TRBD1 (6 bases). Germline loops: CDR1 KGHDR, CDR2 SFDVKD. Trimming pared 4 bases from V and 7 bases from J, leaving 16 bases between. The CDR3 is 14 amino acids. CDR3 DNA: TGTGCCACCAGTGAGGCCAAGGGGGAAAGTGAGCAGTACTTC. Translated: CATSEAKGESEQYF.

This chain joins TRBV18 and TRBJ2-2; TRBD2 aligns across 8 bases. The V gene's germline CDR1 is KGHSH and CDR2 LQKENI. The CDR3 totals 15 residues. V shed 1 base and J 8 bases; nucleotides not matched to a gene: 6. CDR3 sequence (DNA): TGTGCCAGCTCACCACGAGCGGGAGCAGGAGGGGAGCTGTTTTTT. Residues: CASSPRAGAGGELFF.

This clonotype was seen at least ten times. The gene calls are TRBV24-1 and TRBJ2-2, with D perhaps matching TRBD1 or TRBD2 (6 bases each). Germline CDR1 reads KGHDR; CDR2 reads SFDVKD. The V end was cut by 10 bases, the J end by 4 bases, with 9 bases between. CDR3 size: 12 residues. The CDR3 loop reads CATEGGTGELFF. CDR3 coding DNA: TGTGCCACTGAGGGGGGCACCGGGGAGCTGTTTTTT.

In this sample, this clonotype turned up a few times. The V call is TRBV12-3 or TRBV12-4, the J call TRBJ2-7, with no clear D. V gave up 5 bases and J gave up 9 bases, with 17 bases separating them. This CDR3 comprises 13 residues. CDR3 bases: TGTGCCAGCAGTCCTCCGGTCGCTACGGGGCAGTACTTC. The encoded protein is CASSPPVATGQYF.

This clonotype was observed many times. The chain joins TRBV20-1 to TRBJ2-1; D call uncertain. Germline CDR1 is DFQATT and CDR2 is SNEGSKA (reference sequence). Trimming shortened V by 8 bases and J by 8 bases, and 7 bases separated the two germline ends. The CDR3 runs to 9 residues. The CDR3, as DNA: TGCAGTCCCTCCCATGAGCAGTTCTTC. Translating gives CSPSHEQFF.

This clonotype was seen at least ten times. J is TRBJ2-7 and V is TRBV6-1; D is undetermined. Germline assignment: CDR1 MNHNS and CDR2 SASEGT. The V and J ends lost 4 bases and 4 bases respectively, with 17 bases between them. The CDR3 runs to 15 residues. The CDR3 DNA sequence: TGTGCCAGCAGTGCCCTGTCGGTAGCTCGATACGAGCAGTACTTC. Translation gives CASSALSVARYEQYF.

There are a few counts of this clonotype. CDR3: CASSGTSGNPLVNEQFF. DNA for the CDR3: TGTGCCAGCAGCGGGACTAGCGGGAACCCCCTGGTTAATGAGCAGTTCTTC. The J gene is TRBJ2-1, the V gene TRBV6-1, with 13 bases fitting TRBD2. The V segment lost 6 bases and the J segment 7 bases; nucleotides outside the gene matches: 12. The V gene's germline CDR1 is MNHNS and CDR2 SASEGT. This CDR3 spans 17 amino acids.

J is TRBJ2-7 and V is TRBV6-1; TRBD2 aligns across 7 bases. Germline lookup yields CDR1 MNHNS and CDR2 SASEGT. The CDR3 has 14 amino acids. Trimming removed 7 bases from V and 7 bases from J; junction bases left unmatched: 13. The CDR3 here is CASNPGGGAGEQYF. CDR3 DNA: TGTGCCAGCAACCCCGGGGGAGGGGCGGGGGAGCAGTACTTC.

This chain uses TRBV9 with TRBJ2-7; 9 nucleotides align to TRBD1. Germline-derived CDR1 and CDR2 are SGDLS and YYNGEE. The CDR3 loop spans 16 amino acids. Trimming at V came to 2 bases and at J to 2 bases, leaving 8 bases not matched to a gene. The chain's CDR3 is CASSVGPGQGTYEQYF. In nucleotides, the CDR3 is TGTGCCAGCAGCGTCGGACCGGGACAGGGCACCTACGAGCAGTACTTC.

Only a few counts were recorded for this clonotype. This chain joins TRBV29-1 and TRBJ2-5; TRBD2 matches at 8 bases. This CDR3 has 13 residues. V lost 1 base, J lost 4 bases, and 2 bases stayed unmatched. Germline CDR1 is SQVTM and CDR2 is ANQGSEA. In nucleotides, the CDR3 is TGCAGCGTTGAAGGGGGACTAGGAGAGACCCAGTACTTC. Residues: CSVEGGLGETQYF.

The table lists this clonotype with a few counts. Here the CDR3 reads CASSAEGILTMSGYTF. In nucleotides, the CDR3 is TGTGCCAGCAGTGCCGAGGGTATACTAACTATGAGTGGCTACACCTTC. The gene calls are TRBV2 and TRBJ1-2; D is uncertain. Germline loops: CDR1 SNHLY, CDR2 FYNNEI. V was clipped by 4 bases and J by 7 bases, with 22 bases between them. The CDR3 is 16 residues long.

This clonotype was seen many times. This chain links TRBV7-9 with TRBJ2-1; 7 bases are shared with TRBD2. The CDR3 extends over 20 amino acids. CDR1 is SEHNR and CDR2 is FQNEAQ in the germline V gene (reference sequence). J lost 3 bases, V lost 1 base, and 18 bases had no gene match. CDR3 amino acids: CASSLVRLSATSRIYNEQFF. The CDR3 region has the DNA TGTGCCAGCAGCTTAGTGCGCCTTAGTGCGACTAGCAGGATCTACAATGAGCAGTTCTTC.

V and J are TRBV7-9 and TRBJ1-5, with a weak D call TRBD1 (6 bases). This CDR3 region has 15 residues. V dropped 1 base and J dropped 7 bases, with 14 bases sitting between them. CDR1 and CDR2 (germline): SEHNR, FQNEAQ (reference sequence). The CDR3 DNA is TGTGCCAGCAGCTTAGGGGCCATGGGGGGCCAGCCCCAGCATTTT. Translation gives CASSLGAMGGQPQHF.

In this sample, this clonotype turned up a few times. At one end the junction does not follow the germline gene, possibly because of a read error. The chain carries TRBV27 and TRBJ2-1; D could derive from TRBD1 or TRBD2 (5 bases each). The V gene's germline CDR1 is MNHEY and CDR2 SMNVEV (reference sequence). The CDR3 runs to 15 residues. This CDR3 is CASSKLGTTDNGQFF. CDR3 nucleotide sequence: TGTGCCAGCAGTAAACTCGGGACGACTGACAATGGGCAGTTCTTC.

CDR3: CASSIRTQGYGGEKLFF. CDR3 nucleotide sequence: TGTGCCAGTAGTATTCGAACACAGGGGTATGGAGGTGAAAAACTGTTTTTT. The V call is TRBV19, the J call TRBJ1-4; TRBD1 aligns across 7 bases. The CDR3 is made up of 17 amino acids. The V gene's germline CDR1 is LNHDA and CDR2 SQIVND (reference sequence). After removal of 3 bases from V and 7 bases from J, the junction contained 14 bases not matched to a gene.

This clonotype was counted many times. The genes are TRBV12-3 or TRBV12-4 and TRBJ2-3, with 13 positions matching TRBD2. The CDR3 is 16 amino acids. Germline trimming cut 4 bases from V and 8 bases from J; bases unmatched to any gene: 9. Here the CDR3 reads CASSSRTSGSIGTQYF. The DNA of the CDR3 is TGTGCCAGCAGTTCCAGGACTAGCGGGAGTATAGGTACGCAGTATTTT.

This clonotype has only a few counts. The rearrangement joins TRBV5-1 to TRBJ2-7; 14 nucleotides align to TRBD2. The CDR3 runs 18 residues. The germline CDR1 and CDR2 sequences are SGHRS and YFSETQ. The V segment lost 4 bases and the J segment 0 bases; nucleotides outside the gene matches: 9. The CDR3 protein is CASSTGLAGVLRSYEQYF. The CDR3 DNA reads as TGCGCCAGCAGCACGGGACTAGCGGGAGTTCTACGCTCCTACGAGCAGTACTTC.

The chain combines TRBV30 with TRBJ1-4; TRBD1 is a possible D gene (5 bases). The germline V gene encodes CDR1 GTSNPN and CDR2 SVGIG (reference sequence). The CDR3 runs to 15 residues. V lost 0 bases to trimming and J lost 4 bases, with 12 bases between them. The CDR3 coding sequence is TGTGCCTGGAGTGTGCAGGGAGAATTTAATGAAAAACTGTTTTTT. Its protein is CAWSVQGEFNEKLFF.